This T cell receptor beta chain is drawn from a study of T cells in Graves' hyperthyroidism and ophthalmopathy (dated by TCRdb to between 2018 and 2020). About the investigation overall: Peripheral blood samples were taken at the time of initial diagnosis, prior to any treatment. A discovery cohort of about 96 patients, approximately 45 with Graves' ophthalmopathy and approximately 55 with stable Graves' hyperthyroidism, was used to find distinguishing TCR V-J signatures. Prospective prediction of ophthalmopathy was tested in an independent validation cohort consisting of 18 to 20 hyperthyroidism patients and some 17 patients who later progressed to ophthalmopathy. The roughly 91 discovery patients were randomly divided into training and test sets at a 7:3 ratio. In several Graves' hyperthyroidism patients, the study also compared T-cell repertoires from thyroid tissue with T-cell repertoires from blood. Following sampling, methimazole starting at 30 mg daily was given to hyperthyroidism patients, and high-dose intravenous methylprednisolone was given to ophthalmopathy patients. TCR Vbeta CDR3 sequencing of some 140 peripheral blood samples (43 ophthalmopathy, 70 to 85 hyperthyroidism and roughly 17 progressor patients) is reported in the paper.

What the work shows at the level of the full study, not this receptor alone: Ophthalmopathy was separated from stable hyperthyroidism by a 13 V-J signature model, with about 88% sensitivity and just over 81% specificity obtained in cross-validation and 80%/75% obtained in testing. Most expanded thyroid clonotypes (frequency above 0.001) were also detected in blood, a finding suggesting that blood repertoires may reflect thyroid immune responses. In validation, the model predicted progression to ophthalmopathy a median of 6.5 months before onset, with about 64% sensitivity and about 72% specificity. No statistical method was used to set the sample size in advance, and investigators knew the group allocation.

The TCR beta CDR3 regions were amplified from the RNA transcripts. The TCR CDR3 was subjected to a first round of RT-PCR using the HTBI primer set and the Qiagen OneStep RT-PCR kit. The libraries were constructed in a second round of multiplex PCR and then size-selected and purified. Paired-end sequencing of the libraries was performed with 100 bp reads on an Illumina HiSeq2000. Regarding the original processing steps: SOAPnuke was used to process the raw data, removing reads that contained adapters or uncalled bases, had a mean Phred below 15, or lacked an exact match to the constant primer or identifier. High-quality paired reads were merged with COPE v1.2.5, and unique nucleotide sequences were defined as clonotypes. MiTCR v1.1 was used to align the clonotypes against IMGT TRBV, TRBD and TRBJ reference segments. The analysis was restricted to V-J combinations with a frequency above 0.0001, which together covered 99% to 99.2% of the repertoires. The TCS score was defined as F50 (clonal expansion) divided by E x V (chaos), with BLOSUM62-based TCRdist calculated between CDR3 peptides within each V-J. Welch's t-statistics and random forest reduced several hundred V-J features to 10 to 15, which were used in a naive Bayes classifier (R e1071). TCRdb trimmed the raw reads at Q25, called clones with MiXCR and kept productive beta chains. When rows share a CDR3 protein, they turn into one entry using the most common DNA and genes. What appears here as the V and J calls and clone size reflects TCRdb's work, not the paper's. The sample data list around 420,000 distinct CDR3 sequences, and approximately 15% of these were observed just once. The ten largest clones capture roughly 8% of the sample.

V is shortened by 10 bases, J by 0 bases, and the region joining them spans 24 bases. The CDR3 runs 17 residues from the cysteine to the phenylalanine. Only the CDR3 DNA is retained, 51 bases long and in frame from the first base. CDR1 and CDR2 are read off the germline V gene as MDHEN and SYDVKM. A patient counted as having stable Graves' hyperthyroidism if no progression to ophthalmopathy occurred over 18 months of follow-up. Hyperthyroidism patients were aged 18 to 65 years and newly diagnosed, with disease duration of less than 2 months. Patients with uncontrolled infections, other autoimmune diseases, pregnancy or lactation were excluded. Clinical symptoms, serum thyroxine and TRAb, thyroid ultrasound, and orbital computed tomography formed the basis for the diagnoses. PBMCs were isolated from approximately 10 ml of fresh peripheral blood by Ficoll-Paque density gradient centrifugation. Trizol reagent was used to extract total RNA, and RNA quality was then checked on an Agilent 2100 Bioanalyzer.

In its sample, this clonotype was seen many times. The specificity of this receptor is unknown. No base quality values were provided; no much bigger clone lies one nucleotide off. The TCR comes from a woman in her late teens or twenties with Graves' hyperthyroidism. Rearrangement joined TRBV28 to TRBJ1-2, with a weak D call of TRBD1 (6 bases match). Sequenced: blood. The CDR3 corresponds to CATRGATGARTNYGYTF. The nucleotide sequence reads as follows: TGTGCCACCCGAGGTGCAACGGGGGCACGAACTAACTATGGCTACACCTTC.